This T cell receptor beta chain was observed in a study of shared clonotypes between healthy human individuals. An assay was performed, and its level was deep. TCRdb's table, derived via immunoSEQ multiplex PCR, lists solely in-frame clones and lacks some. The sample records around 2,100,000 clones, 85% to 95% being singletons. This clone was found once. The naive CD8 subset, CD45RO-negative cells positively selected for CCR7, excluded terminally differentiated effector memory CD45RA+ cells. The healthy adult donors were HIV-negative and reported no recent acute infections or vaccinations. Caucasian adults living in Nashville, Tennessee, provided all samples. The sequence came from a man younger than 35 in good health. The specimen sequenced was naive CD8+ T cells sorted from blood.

CDR3 residues: CASSEATREQGFGYTF. The CDR3 DNA reads TGTGCCAGCAGTGAAGCCACCCGGGAACAGGGCTTTGGCTACACCTTC. J is TRBJ1-2 and V is TRBV25-1; D might be TRBD1 (6 bases). The germline V gene has CDR1 MGHDK and CDR2 SYGVNS. The CDR3 totals 16 residues. V shed 2 bases and J shed 7 bases, with 20 bases lying between them.